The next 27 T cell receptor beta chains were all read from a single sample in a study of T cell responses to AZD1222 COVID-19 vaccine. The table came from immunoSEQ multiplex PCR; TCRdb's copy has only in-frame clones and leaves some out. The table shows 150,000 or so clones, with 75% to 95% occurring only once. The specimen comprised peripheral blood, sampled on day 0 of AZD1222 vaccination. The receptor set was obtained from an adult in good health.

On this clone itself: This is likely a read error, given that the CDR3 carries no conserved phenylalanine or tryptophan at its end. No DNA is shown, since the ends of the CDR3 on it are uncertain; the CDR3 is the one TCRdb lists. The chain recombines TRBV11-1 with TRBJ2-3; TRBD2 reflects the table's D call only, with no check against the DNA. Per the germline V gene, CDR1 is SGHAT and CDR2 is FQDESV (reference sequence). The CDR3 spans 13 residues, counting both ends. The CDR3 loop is CASSLVGGGTTLS.

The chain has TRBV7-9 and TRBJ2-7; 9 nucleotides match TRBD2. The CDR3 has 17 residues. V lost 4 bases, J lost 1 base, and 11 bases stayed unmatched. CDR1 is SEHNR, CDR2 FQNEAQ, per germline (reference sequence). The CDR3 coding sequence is TGTGCCAGCAGCTCCCGGCTAGCGGGATCGCCGTCCTACGAGCAGTACTTC. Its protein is CASSSRLAGSPSYEQYF.

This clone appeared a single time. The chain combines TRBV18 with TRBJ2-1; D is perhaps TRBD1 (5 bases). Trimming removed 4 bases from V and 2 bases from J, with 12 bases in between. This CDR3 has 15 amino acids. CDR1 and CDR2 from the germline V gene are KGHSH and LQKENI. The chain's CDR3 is CASSLWTDTYNEQFF. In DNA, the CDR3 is TGTGCCAGCTCACTCTGGACGGACACCTACAATGAGCAGTTCTTC.

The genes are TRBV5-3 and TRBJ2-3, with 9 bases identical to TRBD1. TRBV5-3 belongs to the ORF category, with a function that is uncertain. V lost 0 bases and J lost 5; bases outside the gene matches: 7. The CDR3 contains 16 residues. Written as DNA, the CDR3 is TGTGCCAGAAGCTTGGTCGACAGGGGGGTTAAAGATACGCAGTATTTT. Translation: CARSLVDRGVKDTQYF.

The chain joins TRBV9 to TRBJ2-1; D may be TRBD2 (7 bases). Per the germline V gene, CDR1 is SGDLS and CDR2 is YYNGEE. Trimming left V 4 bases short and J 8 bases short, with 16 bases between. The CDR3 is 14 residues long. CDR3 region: CASSLLGGGDEQFF. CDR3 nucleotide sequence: TGTGCCAGCAGCCTCCTCGGCGGGGGCGATGAGCAGTTCTTC.

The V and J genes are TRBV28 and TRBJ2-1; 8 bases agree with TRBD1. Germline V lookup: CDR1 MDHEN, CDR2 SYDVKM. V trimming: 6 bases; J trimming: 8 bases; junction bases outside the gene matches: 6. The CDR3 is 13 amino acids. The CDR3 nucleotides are TGTGCCAGCAGCGGTTCAGGGGGCCATGAGCAGTTCTTC. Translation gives CASSGSGGHEQFF. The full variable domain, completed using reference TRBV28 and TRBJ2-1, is DVKVTQSSRYLVKRTGEKVFLECVQDMDHENMFWYRQDPGLGLRLIYFSYDVKMKEKGDIPEGYSVSREKKERFSLILESASTNQTSMYLCASSGSGGHEQFFGPGTRLTVL.

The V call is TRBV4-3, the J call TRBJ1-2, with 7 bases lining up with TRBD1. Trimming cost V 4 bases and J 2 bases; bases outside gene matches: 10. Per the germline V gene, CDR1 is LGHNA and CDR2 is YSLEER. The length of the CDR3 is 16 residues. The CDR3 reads CASSPDATGTNYGYTF. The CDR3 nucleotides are TGCGCCAGCAGCCCGGATGCGACAGGGACCAACTATGGCTACACCTTC.

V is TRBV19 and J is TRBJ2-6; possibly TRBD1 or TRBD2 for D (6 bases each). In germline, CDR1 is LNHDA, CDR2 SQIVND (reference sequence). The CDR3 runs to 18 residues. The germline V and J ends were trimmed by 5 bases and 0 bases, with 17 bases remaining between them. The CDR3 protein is CASSFSGQISSGANVLTF. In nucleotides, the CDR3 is TGTGCCAGTAGTTTTAGCGGACAGATTAGCTCTGGGGCCAACGTCCTGACTTTC.

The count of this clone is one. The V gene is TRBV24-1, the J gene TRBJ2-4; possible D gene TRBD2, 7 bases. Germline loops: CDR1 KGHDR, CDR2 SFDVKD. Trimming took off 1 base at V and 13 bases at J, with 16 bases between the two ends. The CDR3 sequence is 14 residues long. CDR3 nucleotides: TGTGCCACCAGTGATTTAAGTATTAGGGGGGGACAGTACTTC. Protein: CATSDLSIRGGQYF.

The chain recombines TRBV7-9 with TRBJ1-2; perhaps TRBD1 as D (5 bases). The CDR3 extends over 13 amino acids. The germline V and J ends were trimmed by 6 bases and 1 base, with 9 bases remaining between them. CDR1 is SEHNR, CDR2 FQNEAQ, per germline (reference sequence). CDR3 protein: CASSSGGNYGYTF. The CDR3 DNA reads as TGTGCCAGCAGTTCCGGGGGTAACTATGGCTACACCTTC.

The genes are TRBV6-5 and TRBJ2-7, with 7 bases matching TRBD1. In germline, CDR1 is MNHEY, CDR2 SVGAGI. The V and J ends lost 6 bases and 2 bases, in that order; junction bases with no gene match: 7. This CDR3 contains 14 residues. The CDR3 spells CASSVGQGAYEQYF. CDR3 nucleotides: TGTGCCAGCAGCGTGGGGCAGGGGGCCTACGAGCAGTACTTC.

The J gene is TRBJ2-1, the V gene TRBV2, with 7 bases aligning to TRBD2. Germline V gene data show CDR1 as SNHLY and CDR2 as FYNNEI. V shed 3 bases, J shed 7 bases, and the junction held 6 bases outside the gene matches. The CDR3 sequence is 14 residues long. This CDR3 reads CASSEPSGTNEQFF. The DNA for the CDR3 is TGTGCCAGCAGTGAGCCTAGCGGAACTAATGAGCAGTTCTTC.

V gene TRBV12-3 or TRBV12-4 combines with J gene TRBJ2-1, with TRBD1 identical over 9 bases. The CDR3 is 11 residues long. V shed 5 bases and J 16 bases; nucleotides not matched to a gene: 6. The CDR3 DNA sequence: TGTGCCAGCAGTCCCGGGACAGGGTCCTTCTTC. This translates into CASSPGTGSFF.

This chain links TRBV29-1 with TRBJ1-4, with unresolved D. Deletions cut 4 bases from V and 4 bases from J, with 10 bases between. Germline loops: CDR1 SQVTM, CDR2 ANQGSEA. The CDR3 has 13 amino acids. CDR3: CSVARSDNEKLFF. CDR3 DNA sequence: TGCAGCGTTGCAAGGAGTGATAATGAAAAACTGTTTTTT.

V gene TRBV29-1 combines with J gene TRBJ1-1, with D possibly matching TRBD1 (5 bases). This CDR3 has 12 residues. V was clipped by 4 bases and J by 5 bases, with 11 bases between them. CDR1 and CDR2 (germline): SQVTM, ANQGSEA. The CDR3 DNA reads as TGCAGCGTTGCTATGGGGGGGACTGAAGCTTTCTTT. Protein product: CSVAMGGTEAFF. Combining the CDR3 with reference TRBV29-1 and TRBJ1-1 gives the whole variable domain SAVISQKPSRDICQRGTSLTIQCQVDSQVTMMFWYRQQPGQSLTLIATANQGSEATYESGFVIDKFPISRPNLTFSTLTVSNMSPEDSSIYLCSVAMGGTEAFFGQGTRLTVV.

The CDR3 DNA sequence: TGTGCCATCAGTGACGAGGCAGCAGTTAATGAAAAACTGTTTTTT. Amino acids: CAISDEAAVNEKLFF. The V and J genes are TRBV10-3 and TRBJ1-4; D is unclear. V was shortened by 3 bases and J by 4 bases, with 12 bases between the two germline ends. CDR1 ENHRY and CDR2 SYGVKD come from the germline V gene. The CDR3 contains 15 residues.

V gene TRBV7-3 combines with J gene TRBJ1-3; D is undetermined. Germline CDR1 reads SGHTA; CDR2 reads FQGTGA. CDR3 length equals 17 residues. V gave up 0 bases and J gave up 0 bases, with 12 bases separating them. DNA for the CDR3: TGTGCCAGCAGCTTAACGCCCCTATATTACTCTGGAAACACCATATATTTT. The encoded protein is CASSLTPLYYSGNTIYF.

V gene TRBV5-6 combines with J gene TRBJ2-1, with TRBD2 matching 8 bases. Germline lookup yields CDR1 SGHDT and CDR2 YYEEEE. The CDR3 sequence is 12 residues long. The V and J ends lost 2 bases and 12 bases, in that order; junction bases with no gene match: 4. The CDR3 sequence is CASSLGLARQFF. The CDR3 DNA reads TGTGCCAGCAGCTTAGGACTAGCTCGGCAGTTCTTC. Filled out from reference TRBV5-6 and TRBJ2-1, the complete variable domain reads DAGVTQSPTHLIKTRGQQVTLRCSPKSGHDTVSWYQQALGQGPQFIFQYYEEEERQRGNFPDRFSGHQFPNYSSELNVNALLLGDSALYLCASSLGLARQFFGPGTRLTVL.

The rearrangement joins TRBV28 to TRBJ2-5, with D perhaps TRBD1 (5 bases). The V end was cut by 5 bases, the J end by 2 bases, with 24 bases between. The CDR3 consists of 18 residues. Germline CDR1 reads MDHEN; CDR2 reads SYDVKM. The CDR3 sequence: CASSLPLSPTAIQETQYF. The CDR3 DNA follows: TGTGCCAGCAGTCTGCCCCTCTCCCCGACAGCAATACAAGAGACCCAGTACTTC.

CDR3 sequence: CASRDRGNSNQPQHF. CDR3 bases: TGTGCCAGCAGGGACAGGGGAAATAGCAATCAGCCCCAGCATTTT. The J gene is TRBJ1-5, the V gene TRBV2; 9 nucleotides align to TRBD1. Germline V gene sequence: CDR1 SNHLY, CDR2 FYNNEI. The CDR3 extends over 15 amino acids. Germline trimming cut 6 bases from V and 0 bases from J; bases unmatched to any gene: 3.

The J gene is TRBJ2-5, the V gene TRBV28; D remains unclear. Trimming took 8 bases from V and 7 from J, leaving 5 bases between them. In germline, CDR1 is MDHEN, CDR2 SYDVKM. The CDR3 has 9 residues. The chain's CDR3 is CASGVTQYF. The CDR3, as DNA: TGTGCCAGCGGGGTGACCCAGTACTTC.

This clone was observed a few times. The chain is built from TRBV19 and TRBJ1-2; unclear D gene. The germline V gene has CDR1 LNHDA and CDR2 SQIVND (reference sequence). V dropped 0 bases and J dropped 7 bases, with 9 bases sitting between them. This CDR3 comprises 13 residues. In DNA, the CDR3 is TGTGCCAGTAGTATAGATCCGCAGGCTGGCTACACCTTC. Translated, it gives CASSIDPQAGYTF.

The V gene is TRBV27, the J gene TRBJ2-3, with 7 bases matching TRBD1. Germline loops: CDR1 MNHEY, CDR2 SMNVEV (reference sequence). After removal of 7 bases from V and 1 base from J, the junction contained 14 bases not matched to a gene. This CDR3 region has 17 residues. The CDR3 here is CASTLRSGGGGTDTQYF. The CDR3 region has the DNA TGTGCCAGCACCCTTAGGTCAGGGGGTGGAGGCACAGATACGCAGTATTTT.

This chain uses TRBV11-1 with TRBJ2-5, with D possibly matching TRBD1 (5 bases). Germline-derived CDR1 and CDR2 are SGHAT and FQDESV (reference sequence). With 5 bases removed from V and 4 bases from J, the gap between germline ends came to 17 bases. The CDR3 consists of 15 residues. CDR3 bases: TGTGCCAGCAGCGCGAGCCCCCCCCAGGGAGAGACCCAGTACTTC. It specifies CASSASPPQGETQYF.

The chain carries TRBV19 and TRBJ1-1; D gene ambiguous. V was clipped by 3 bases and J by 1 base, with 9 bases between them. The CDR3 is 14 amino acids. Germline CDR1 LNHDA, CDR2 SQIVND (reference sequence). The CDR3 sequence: CASSIVARNTEAFF. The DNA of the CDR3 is TGTGCCAGTAGTATTGTAGCGAGGAACACTGAAGCTTTCTTT.

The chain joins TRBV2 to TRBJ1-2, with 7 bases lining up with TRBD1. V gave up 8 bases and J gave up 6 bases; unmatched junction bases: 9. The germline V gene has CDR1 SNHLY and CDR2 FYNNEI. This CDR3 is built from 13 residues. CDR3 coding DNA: TGTGCCAGCCGTCAGGGGGGCTCGAATGGCTACACCTTC. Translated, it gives CASRQGGSNGYTF.

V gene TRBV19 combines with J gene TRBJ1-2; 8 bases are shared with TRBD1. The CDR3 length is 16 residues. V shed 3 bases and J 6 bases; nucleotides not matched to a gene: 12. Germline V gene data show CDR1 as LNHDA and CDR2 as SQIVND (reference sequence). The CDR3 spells CASSMVTGGRSDGYTF. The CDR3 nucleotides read TGTGCCAGTAGTATGGTTACAGGGGGTCGGAGCGATGGCTACACCTTC.